The clone carrying this T cell receptor (beta chain) was found many times. The data were obtained in a study of response to subunit inactivated influenza vaccine. One entry per CDR3 protein, called by TCRdb with MiXCR from the RT-PCR reads. Altogether hundreds of thousands of distinct CDR3 sequences are present, approximately 15% being singletons, with the ten largest covering less than 9%. The receptor was derived from a man aged 45 to 65 who received an inactivated influenza vaccine. The starting material was PBMCs from blood, obtained 14 to 15 days before vaccination.

The CDR3 region has the DNA TGCAGTGCTCAAGCGACGAGCACAGATACGCAGTATTTT. This encodes CSAQATSTDTQYF. The gene calls are TRBV20-1 and TRBJ2-3; no clear D gene. V lost 5 bases to trimming and J lost 0 bases, with 9 bases between them. Germline loops: CDR1 DFQATT, CDR2 SNEGSKA (reference sequence). The CDR3 is 13 amino acids.